This T cell receptor beta chain was identified during a study of blood T cells in healthy people across ages. The V gene's germline CDR1 is DFQATT and CDR2 SNEGSKA (reference sequence). V lost 2 bases and J lost 4, with 8 bases in between. The CDR3 loop spans 13 amino acids. Using a J-beta primer mix together with a sample-barcoded 5' primer, a second PCR was run for about 6 to 11 cycles. The template-switch adaptor was a 5' adaptor with 12 random nucleotides. It tagged each cDNA molecule. TCRdb redid the calling of the 5' RACE reads with MiXCR, one entry per CDR3 protein. The data contain some 700,000 distinct CDR3 sequences, about 20% of them singletons. Total RNA amounts of at least 5 micrograms were extracted per sample.

This chain links TRBV20-1 with TRBJ1-4; D not certain. This TCR was recovered from a man aged 70-80 years in good health. The material sequenced was blood. CDR3 amino acids: CSARRRNNEKLFF. The CDR3 DNA reads as TGCAGTGCTAGACGTCGGAATAATGAAAAACTGTTTTTT.